Listed below are T cell receptor beta chains from one sample, sequenced in a study of CD8 T cells in ankylosing spondylitis. TCRdb redid the calling of the 5' RACE reads with MiXCR, one entry per CDR3 protein. Among about 260,000 distinct CDR3 sequences listed, about 19% were seen once. The sequenced material came from blood, either unsorted or a sorted T cell fraction (not recorded which). These receptors all stem from a male donor with ankylosing spondylitis or in good health (not recorded which). Both conserved end residues are trimmed from each CDR3. The order of the fields is V gene, J gene, clone size, CDR3 protein. Clone size appears in some rows only: once, few, many, or a class for an expanded clone.

V: TRBV5-1
J: TRBJ2-3
size: NA
CDR3: ASSPPRTPSTDTQY

V: TRBV11-2
J: TRBJ2-3
size: NA
CDR3: ASSFTQRESTDTQY

V: TRBV10-3
J: TRBJ2-3
size: many
CDR3: AISESRQQY

V: TRBV4-1
J: TRBJ1-1
size: many
CDR3: ASSLVQGGNTEAF

V: TRBV20-1
J: TRBJ2-3
size: NA
CDR3: SATPRRDRDTQY

V: TRBV24-1
J: TRBJ2-1
size: NA
CDR3: ATSDLRDSRSSYNEQF

V: TRBV15
J: TRBJ2-5
size: NA
CDR3: ATSRGARGIQETQY

V: TRBV5-1
J: TRBJ2-1
size: many
CDR3: ASSLGNFGADYNEQF

V: TRBV10-3
J: TRBJ2-2
size: few
CDR3: AINPGQGFSGELF

V: TRBV24-1
J: TRBJ2-1
size: NA
CDR3: ATSYSYNEQF